This entry describes one T cell receptor (beta chain). The data belong to a study of T cell responses to AZD1222 COVID-19 vaccine. Assay: immunoSEQ multiplex PCR; the TCRdb copy retains only in-frame clones and omits some. The table has under 140,000 clones, 70% to 90% seen once; the top ten hold 3.2%. V gave up 1 base and J gave up 3 bases, with 13 bases separating them. The CDR3 contains 15 residues. Germline V gene lookup returns CDR1 SGHTA and CDR2 FQGNSA. This sequence joins TRBV7-2 and TRBJ2-7, with D perhaps TRBD1 (6 bases). Source: peripheral blood, taken on day 0 of AZD1222 vaccination. This clonotype was sampled from an adult in good health. The CDR3, as DNA: TGTGCCAGCAGCTTAGTGGCAGGGGAGCGCTACGAGCAGTACTTC. It translates to CASSLVAGERYEQYF.